These 8 T cell receptor beta chains came from one sample sequenced in a study of OX40 agonist ivuxolimab in advanced cancers. Generated by immunoSEQ multiplex PCR, the TCRdb table keeps only in-frame clones and is missing some. The top ten hold roughly an eighth of the sample, which has around 50,000 clones, roughly nine tenths seen once. The sample here was CD4+ or CD8+ T cells sorted from blood, taken in a trial of the OX40 agonist ivuxolimab. Receptor source: an adult with an advanced solid tumor such as melanoma, head and neck, liver or kidney cancer.

The V gene is TRBV7-2, the J gene TRBJ1-5; no firm D call. This CDR3 has 15 amino acids. Trimming cost V 2 bases and J 7 bases, with 15 bases left between them. Germline V CDR1 and CDR2: SGHTA, FQGNSA. Written as DNA, the CDR3 is TGTGCCAGCAGCTTAAGCAACAGAAGGGCGCAGCCCCAGCATTTT. It encodes CASSLSNRRAQPQHF. The full variable domain, rest sourced from reference TRBV7-2 and TRBJ1-5, is GAGVSQSPSNKVTEKGKDVELRCDPISGHTALYWYRQSLGQGLEFLIYFQGNSAPDKSGLPSDRFSAERTGGSVSTLTIQRTQQEDSAVYLCASSLSNRRAQPQHFGDGTRLSIL.

J is TRBJ2-2 and V is TRBV11-3, with 7 bases lining up with TRBD1. With V trimmed by 5 bases and J by 4 bases, 10 bases remained unmatched. This CDR3 is 16 amino acids long. Germline lookup yields CDR1 SGHNT and CDR2 YENEEA. CDR3 DNA sequence: TGTGCCAGCAGCCCCACGACAGGGTCGGGCACCGGGGAGCTGTTTTTT. This codes for CASSPTTGSGTGELFF. Complete variable domain (other parts from reference TRBV11-3 and TRBJ2-2): EAGVVQSPRYKIIEKKQPVAFWCNPISGHNTLYWYLQNLGQGPELLIRYENEEAVDDSQLPKDRFSAERLKGVDSTLKIQPAELGDSAVYLCASSPTTGSGTGELFFGEGSRLTVL.

This clone was detected only a few times. The chain joins TRBV18 to TRBJ1-2; 10 bases fit TRBD1. This CDR3 contains 16 residues. Germline lookup yields CDR1 KGHSH and CDR2 LQKENI. The junction had 13 bases not matched to a gene; V was cut back by 3 bases and J by 9 bases. The CDR3: CASSPIGDRGIGSYTF. The CDR3 DNA reads as TGTGCCAGCTCACCGATAGGGGACAGGGGAATTGGGAGCTACACCTTC.

This clone was picked up one time. The gene calls are TRBV19 and TRBJ2-1, with 12 bases aligning to TRBD2. The V gene end was trimmed by 10 bases and the J gene end by 10 bases; junction bases not matched to a gene: 23. Germline values: CDR1 LNHDA, CDR2 SQIVND (reference sequence). There are 18 residues in the CDR3. This CDR3 reads CATQVDHFTSGRPREQFF. The CDR3 DNA is TGTGCCACCCAAGTAGATCACTTCACTAGCGGGAGGCCCCGGGAGCAGTTCTTC.

The chain couples TRBV10-3 to TRBJ1-6; D unresolved. The length of the CDR3 is 17 residues. V was pared by 0 bases and J by 7 bases, with 16 bases between. The germline V gene has CDR1 ENHRY and CDR2 SYGVKD. CDR3 in amino acids: CAISESSLMRRNSPLHF. The CDR3 DNA follows: TGTGCCATCAGTGAGTCATCCCTAATGAGGAGGAATTCACCCCTCCACTTT.

The chain carries TRBV6-5 and TRBJ1-6, with 8 positions matching TRBD1. V dropped 6 bases and J dropped 9; count of bases not matched to a gene: 4. This CDR3 has 13 amino acids. Germline values: CDR1 MNHEY, CDR2 SVGAGI. The CDR3, as DNA: TGTGCCAGCAGCCAAACAGGGGGTTCACCCCTCCACTTT. Encoded protein: CASSQTGGSPLHF.

The chain uses TRBV21-1 and TRBJ2-7; the D segment call TRBD1 is taken from the table without a DNA check. TRBV21-1 is recorded as a pseudogene. This CDR3 has 21 amino acids. CDR3 loop: CASSKGTVGYPPRFVWYEQYF. CDR3 nucleotide sequence: TGTGCCAGCAGCAAAGGGACAGTGGGATATCCTCCTCGCTTTGTTTGGTACGAGCAGTACTTC.

This clone occurred once. The chain has TRBV6-6 and TRBJ2-7, with TRBD2 matching 7 bases. Germline CDR1 is MNHNY and CDR2 is SVGAGI (reference sequence). The CDR3 runs to 14 residues. V gave up 7 bases and J gave up 6 bases; unmatched junction bases: 12. The CDR3 sequence is CASTNAGVWSEQYF. CDR3 nucleotides: TGTGCCAGCACCAATGCGGGGGTGTGGAGCGAGCAGTACTTC.